Shown below are 14 T cell receptor beta chains from a single sample sequenced in a study of blood T cell repertoires in COVID-19. Measured with immunoSEQ multiplex PCR; TCRdb has only the in-frame clones, and not every one. The sample has about 270,000 clones, 75% to 90% seen once. The specimen was PBMCs or T cells enriched from blood (not recorded which). These receptors were collected from a woman in her 30s with acute COVID-19.

The J gene is TRBJ1-1, the V gene TRBV19, with unresolved D. Germline values: CDR1 LNHDA, CDR2 SQIVND (reference sequence). The CDR3 sequence is 14 residues long. The V and J ends lost 3 bases and 0 bases respectively, with 8 bases between them. CDR3 amino acids: CASSMHSMNTEAFF. The CDR3 DNA reads as TGTGCCAGTAGTATGCATAGCATGAACACTGAAGCTTTCTTT.

This chain links TRBV11-2 with TRBJ2-5, with 9 bases identical to TRBD2. The germline CDR1 and CDR2 sequences are SGHAT and FQNNGV. V gave up 7 bases and J gave up 5 bases; unmatched junction bases: 11. The CDR3 sequence is 15 residues long. Written as DNA, the CDR3 is TGTGCCAGCACCCCTTGGCGGGAGGGCCTCGAGACCCAGTACTTC. As protein: CASTPWREGLETQYF.

The V and J genes are TRBV3-1 (or the pseudogene TRBV3-2) and TRBJ2-1; no firm D call. Per the germline V gene, CDR1 is LGHDT and CDR2 is YNNKEL (reference sequence). The V gene lost 4 bases and the J gene lost 1 base, with 8 bases spanning the gap. The CDR3 runs to 14 residues. Here the CDR3 DNA reads TGTGCCAGCAGCCTGACTGGTTCCTACAATGAGCAGTTCTTC. Translation gives CASSLTGSYNEQFF.

The rearrangement uses TRBV30 and TRBJ1-2, with D possibly being TRBD1 (6 bases). Per germline, CDR1 GTSNPN and CDR2 SVGIG (reference sequence). The CDR3 loop spans 14 amino acids. Trimming cost V 6 bases and J 5 bases, with 19 bases left between them. As DNA, the CDR3 is TGTGCCTGCATCGTGCAGGGGATTTTTTATGGCTACACCTTC. This gives the protein CACIVQGIFYGYTF.

The chain is built from TRBV11-2 and TRBJ1-4, with TRBD1 as a possible D gene (5 bases). The CDR3 extends over 15 amino acids. V was cut by 1 base and J by 4 bases, with 10 bases left in between. The germline V gene has CDR1 SGHAT and CDR2 FQNNGV. CDR3 residues: CASSLALDSNEKLFF. The CDR3 DNA reads TGTGCCAGCAGCTTAGCCTTAGACAGTAATGAAAAACTGTTTTTT.

This clone has at least ten counts. This rearrangement joins TRBV6-5 to TRBJ1-1; 7 positions match TRBD1. Trimming cost V 6 bases and J 0 bases; bases outside gene matches: 7. CDR3 length equals 15 residues. Germline loops: CDR1 MNHEY, CDR2 SVGAGI. The CDR3 DNA reads as TGTGCCAGCAGCCGGGGACAGCTCATGAACACTGAAGCTTTCTTT. Translated: CASSRGQLMNTEAFF.

J is TRBJ1-2 and V is TRBV28, with D perhaps matching TRBD1 (5 bases). CDR1 MDHEN and CDR2 SYDVKM come from the germline V gene. This CDR3 has 14 residues. Trimming shortened V by 2 bases and J by 8 bases, and 15 bases separated the two germline ends. The chain's CDR3 is CASSLVAGDLGYTF. CDR3 nucleotides: TGTGCCAGCAGTTTAGTCGCGGGGGACCTGGGCTACACCTTC.

This chain uses TRBV6-4 with TRBJ1-1, with a tentative D call TRBD1 (5 bases). The CDR3 spans 13 residues. V shed 0 bases and J shed 8 bases, with 10 bases lying between them. The germline V gene encodes CDR1 MRHNA and CDR2 SNTAGT. This CDR3 is CASSDSGAGEAFF. CDR3 in DNA: TGTGCCAGCAGTGACTCAGGGGCAGGGGAAGCTTTCTTT.

The chain employs TRBV6-4 and TRBJ2-1, with a possible D match to TRBD2 (7 bases). Trimming cost V 8 bases and J 7 bases, with 21 bases left between them. This CDR3 is 15 amino acids long. Germline V gene sequence: CDR1 MRHNA, CDR2 SNTAGT. The CDR3 sequence is CASAAKGGSGNEQFF. The CDR3 DNA reads TGTGCCAGCGCAGCCAAGGGGGGGTCAGGGAATGAGCAGTTCTTC.

The chain links TRBV19 to TRBJ2-2; possible D gene TRBD1, 6 bases. V was clipped by 4 bases and J by 6 bases, with 9 bases between them. Germline V lookup: CDR1 LNHDA, CDR2 SQIVND (reference sequence). The CDR3 runs 13 residues. The CDR3 bases are TGTGCCAGTAGTACACAGGGTTCCGGGGAGCTGTTTTTT. Protein: CASSTQGSGELFF.

The chain carries TRBV2 and TRBJ2-2; D may be TRBD2 (5 bases). V dropped 0 bases and J dropped 1 base, with 12 bases sitting between them. The CDR3 is 17 amino acids. CDR1 and CDR2 (germline): SNHLY, FYNNEI. The CDR3 protein is CASSEASGVLNTGELFF. For the CDR3, the DNA is TGTGCCAGCAGTGAAGCGTCCGGGGTGTTGAACACCGGGGAGCTGTTTTTT. Drawing the rest from reference TRBV2 and TRBJ2-2, the complete variable domain is EPEVTQTPSHQVTQMGQEVILRCVPISNHLYFYWYRQILGQKVEFLVSFYNNEISEKSEIFDDQFSVERPDGSNFTLKIRSTKLEDSAMYFCASSEASGVLNTGELFFGEGSRLTVL.

The chain combines TRBV28 with TRBJ2-3; D remains unclear. V was pared by 2 bases and J by 0 bases, with 9 bases between. Per the germline V gene, CDR1 is MDHEN and CDR2 is SYDVKM. The CDR3 has 15 residues. CDR3 sequence reads: CASSLTQSSTDTQYF. The CDR3 region has the DNA TGTGCCAGCAGTTTAACGCAGTCCAGCACAGATACGCAGTATTTT.

CDR3 protein: CAIRGQGGNTIYF. The CDR3 DNA reads as TGTGCCATCAGAGGACAGGGGGGAAACACCATATATTTT. The genes are TRBV10-3 and TRBJ1-3; 9 bases are a match to TRBD1. From germline, CDR1 is ENHRY and CDR2 SYGVKD. Trimming cost V 6 bases and J 4 bases; bases outside gene matches: 1. The CDR3 length is 13 residues.

J is TRBJ1-5 and V is TRBV28, with D possibly being TRBD1 (6 bases). Germline V gives CDR1 MDHEN, CDR2 SYDVKM. V was cut by 6 bases and J by 0 bases, with 15 bases left in between. The CDR3 contains 16 residues. The CDR3 is CASSEEQGFSNQPQHF. Written as DNA, the CDR3 is TGTGCCAGCAGCGAAGAACAGGGTTTTAGCAATCAGCCCCAGCATTTT.